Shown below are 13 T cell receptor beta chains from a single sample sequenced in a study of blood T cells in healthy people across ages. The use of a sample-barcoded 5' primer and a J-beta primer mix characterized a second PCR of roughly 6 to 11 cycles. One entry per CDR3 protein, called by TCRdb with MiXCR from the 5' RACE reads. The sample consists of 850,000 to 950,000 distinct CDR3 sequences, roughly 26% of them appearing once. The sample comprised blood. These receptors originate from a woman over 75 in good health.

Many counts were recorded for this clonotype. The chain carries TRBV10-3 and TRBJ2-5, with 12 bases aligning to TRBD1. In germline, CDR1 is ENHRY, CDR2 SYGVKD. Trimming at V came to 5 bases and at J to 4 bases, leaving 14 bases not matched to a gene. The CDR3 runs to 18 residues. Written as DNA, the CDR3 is TGTGCCATCAGTTACGCCCGGCCGGGACAGGGGGCCGGAGAGACCCAGTACTTC. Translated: CAISYARPGQGAGETQYF.

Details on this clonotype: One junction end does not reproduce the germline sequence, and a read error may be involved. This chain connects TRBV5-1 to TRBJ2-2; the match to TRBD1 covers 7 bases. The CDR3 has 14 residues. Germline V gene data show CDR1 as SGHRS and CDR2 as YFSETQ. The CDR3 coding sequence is TGCGCCAGCAGTTTGGGACAGCACACCGGGGAGCTGTTTTTT. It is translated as CASSLGQHTGELFF.

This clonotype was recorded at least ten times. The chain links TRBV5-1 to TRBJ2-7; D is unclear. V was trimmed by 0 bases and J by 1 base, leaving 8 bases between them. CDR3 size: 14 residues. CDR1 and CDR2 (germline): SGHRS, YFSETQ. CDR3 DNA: TGCGCCAGCAGCTTGGAAGGGCGGTCCTACGAGCAGTACTTC. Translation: CASSLEGRSYEQYF.

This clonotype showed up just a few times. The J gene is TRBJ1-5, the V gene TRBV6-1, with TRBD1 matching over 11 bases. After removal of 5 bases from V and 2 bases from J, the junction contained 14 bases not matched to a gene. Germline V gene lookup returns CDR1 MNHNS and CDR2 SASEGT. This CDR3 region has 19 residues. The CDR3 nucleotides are TGTGCCAGCAGTAGCCATCCGGGACAGGGGGGGAATCGCAATCAGCCCCAGCATTTT. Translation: CASSSHPGQGGNRNQPQHF.

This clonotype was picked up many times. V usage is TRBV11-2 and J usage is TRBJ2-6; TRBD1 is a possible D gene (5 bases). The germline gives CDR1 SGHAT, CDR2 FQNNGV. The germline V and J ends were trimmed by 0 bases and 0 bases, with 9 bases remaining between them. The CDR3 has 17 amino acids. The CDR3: CASSLEGPPSGANVLTF. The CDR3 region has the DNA TGTGCCAGCAGCTTAGAGGGGCCCCCCTCTGGGGCCAACGTCCTGACTTTC. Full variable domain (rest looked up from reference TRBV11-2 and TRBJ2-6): EAGVAQSPRYKIIEKRQSVAFWCNPISGHATLYWYQQILGQGPKLLIQFQNNGVVDDSQLPKDRFSAERLKGVDSTLKIQPAKLEDSAVYLCASSLEGPPSGANVLTFGAGSRLTVL.

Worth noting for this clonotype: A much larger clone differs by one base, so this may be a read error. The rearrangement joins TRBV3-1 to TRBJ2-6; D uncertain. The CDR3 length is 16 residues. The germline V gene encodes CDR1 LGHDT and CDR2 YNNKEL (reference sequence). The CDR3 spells CAGSLRVGPGANVLTF. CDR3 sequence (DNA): TGTGCCGGCAGTCTAAGAGTTGGGCCTGGGGCCAACGTCCTGACTTTC.

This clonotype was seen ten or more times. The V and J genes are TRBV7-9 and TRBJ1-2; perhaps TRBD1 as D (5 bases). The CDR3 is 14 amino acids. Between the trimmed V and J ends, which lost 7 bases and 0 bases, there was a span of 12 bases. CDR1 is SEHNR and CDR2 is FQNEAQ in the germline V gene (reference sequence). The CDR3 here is CASTYGATNYGYTF. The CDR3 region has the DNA TGTGCCAGCACCTACGGGGCGACTAACTATGGCTACACCTTC. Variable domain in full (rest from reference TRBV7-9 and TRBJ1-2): DTGVSQNPRHKITKRGQNVTFRCDPISEHNRLYWYRQTLGQGPEFLTYFQNEAQLEKSRLLSDRFSAERPKGSFSTLEIQRTEQGDSAMYLCASTYGATNYGYTFGSGTRLTVV.

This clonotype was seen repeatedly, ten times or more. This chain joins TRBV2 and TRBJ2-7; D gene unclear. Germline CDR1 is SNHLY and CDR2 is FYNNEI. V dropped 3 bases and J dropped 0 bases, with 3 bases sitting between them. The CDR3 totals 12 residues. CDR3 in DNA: TGTGCCAGCAGTGACAACTCCTACGAGCAGTACTTC. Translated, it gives CASSDNSYEQYF.

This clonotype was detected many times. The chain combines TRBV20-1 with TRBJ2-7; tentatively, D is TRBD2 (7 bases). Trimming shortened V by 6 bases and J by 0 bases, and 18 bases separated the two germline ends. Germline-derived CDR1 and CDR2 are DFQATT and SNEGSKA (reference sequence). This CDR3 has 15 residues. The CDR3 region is CSAPNAGDYSYEQYF. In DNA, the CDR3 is TGCAGTGCGCCTAACGCAGGGGACTACTCCTACGAGCAGTACTTC.

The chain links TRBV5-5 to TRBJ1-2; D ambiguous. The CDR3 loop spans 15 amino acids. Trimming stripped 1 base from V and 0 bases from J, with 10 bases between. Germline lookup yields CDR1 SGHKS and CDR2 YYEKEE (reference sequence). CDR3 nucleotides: TGTGCCAGCAGCTTGACAGCTGCACCTAACTATGGCTACACCTTC. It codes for CASSLTAAPNYGYTF.

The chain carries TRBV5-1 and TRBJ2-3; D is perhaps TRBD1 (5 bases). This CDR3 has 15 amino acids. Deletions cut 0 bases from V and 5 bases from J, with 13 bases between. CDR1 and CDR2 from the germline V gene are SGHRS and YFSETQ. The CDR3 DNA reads TGCGCCAGCAGCTTGGTGGGGCTTAACAAAGATACGCAGTATTTT. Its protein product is CASSLVGLNKDTQYF.

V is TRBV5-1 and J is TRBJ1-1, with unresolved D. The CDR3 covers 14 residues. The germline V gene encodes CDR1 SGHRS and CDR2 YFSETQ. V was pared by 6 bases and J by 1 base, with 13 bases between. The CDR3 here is CASTSGSGNTEAFF. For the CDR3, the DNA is TGCGCCAGCACCTCGGGTAGTGGGAACACTGAAGCTTTCTTT.

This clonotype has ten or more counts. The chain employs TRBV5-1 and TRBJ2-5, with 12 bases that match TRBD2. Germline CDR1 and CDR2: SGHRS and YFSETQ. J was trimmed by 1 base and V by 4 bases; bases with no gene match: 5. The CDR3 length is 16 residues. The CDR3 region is CASSLRTSGAQETQYF. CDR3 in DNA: TGCGCCAGCAGCCTGAGGACTAGCGGGGCCCAAGAGACCCAGTACTTC.